Listed below are T cell receptor beta chains from one sample, sequenced in a study of T cells in localized non-small cell lung cancer. This table comes from immunoSEQ multiplex PCR, and its TCRdb copy is limited to in-frame clones, with some not included. The sample holds around 100,000 clones, about nine tenths seen once. The sequencing here drew on peripheral blood, taken before any cancer treatment. Receptors were obtained from a man aged 40 to 75 with stage I squamous cell lung carcinoma. Each CDR3 is given without its conserved first and last residue. Clone sizes are given selectively: once, few, many, or a class where the clone is expanded.

size	V	CDR3
NA	TRBV11-2	ASRRDSSSGNTIY
NA	TRBV5-8	ASSLPGSRAEQF
NA	TRBV25-1	ASSEQSTDTQY
NA	TRBV6-5	ASSSQGAYGYT
NA	TRBV6-6	ASSYSPGEGSPLH
NA	TRBV2	ANNEQVSNQPQH
NA	TRBV28	AAGSSRPYEQY
NA	TRBV19	ASSILTEIGNQPQH
NA	TRBV2	ASSEAMGYYGYT
NA	TRBV7-8	ASSLVRATEAF
NA	TRBV5-1	ASTLVGRLAGGDTQY
NA	TRBV28	ASSLRGAGGNTIY
few	TRBV9	ASGDSYSNQPQH
NA	TRBV27	ASSTFGVGPQH
once	TRBV5-6	ASSFRDSYEQY